A selection of T cell receptor beta chains follows, all from one sample in a study of siplizumab effects on memory and regulatory T cells. The assay was immunoSEQ multiplex PCR, and TCRdb's table has in-frame clones only and misses some. Among some 80,000 clones listed, approximately 95% were seen once. Sequencing was done on a sample of CD8+ T cells sorted from blood. The origin of the receptors is a human donor in good health. The CDR3 runs from the conserved cysteine through the conserved F or W.

j_call | v_call | cdr3_aa
TRBJ2-7 | TRBV19 | CASRRETSGIEEQYF
TRBJ2-7 | TRBV15 | CATRSLGEADEQYF
TRBJ1-1 | TRBV11-2 | CASSPPGMHTEAFF
TRBJ2-3 | TRBV2 | CASREGLAGITDTQYF
TRBJ2-4 | TRBV27 | CASSFRDGKNIQYF
TRBJ2-7 | TRBV27 | CASSLSRGQGYEQYF
TRBJ2-5 | TRBV2 | CASSEVVGTSGRSTQETQYF
TRBJ1-2 | TRBV7-8 | CASSLGGQGNYGYTF
TRBJ2-7 | TRBV29-1 | CSVERLGSYEQYF
TRBJ2-7 | TRBV29-1 | CSARDKAYEQYF
TRBJ1-4 | TRBV6-6 | CASSYSTGMSGEKLFF
TRBJ2-7 | TRBV28 | CASSFLAGNYEQYF
TRBJ2-5 | TRBV19 | CASSFQGDPQETQYF
TRBJ2-6 | TRBV7-9 | CASSSSRAGSGANVLTF
TRBJ2-1 | TRBV19 | CATTRRLAGGPTGEQFF
TRBJ2-1 | TRBV19 | CASSPRTGPSYNEQFF
TRBJ2-5 | TRBV18 | CASSPPAGVLSGYQETQYF